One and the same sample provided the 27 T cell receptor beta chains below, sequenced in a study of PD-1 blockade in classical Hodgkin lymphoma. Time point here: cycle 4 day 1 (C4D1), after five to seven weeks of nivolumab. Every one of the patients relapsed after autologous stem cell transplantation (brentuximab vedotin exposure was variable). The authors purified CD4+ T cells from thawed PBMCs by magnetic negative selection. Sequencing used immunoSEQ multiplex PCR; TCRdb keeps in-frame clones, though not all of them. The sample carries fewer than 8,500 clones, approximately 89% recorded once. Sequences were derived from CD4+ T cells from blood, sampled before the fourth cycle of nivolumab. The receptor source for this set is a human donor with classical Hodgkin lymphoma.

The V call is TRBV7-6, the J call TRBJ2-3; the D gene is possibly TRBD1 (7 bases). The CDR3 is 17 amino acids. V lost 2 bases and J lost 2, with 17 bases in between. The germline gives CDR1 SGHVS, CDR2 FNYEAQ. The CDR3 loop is CASSLQGGGFATDTQYF. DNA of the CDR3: TGTGCCAGCAGCTTACAGGGGGGCGGATTTGCCACAGATACGCAGTATTTT.

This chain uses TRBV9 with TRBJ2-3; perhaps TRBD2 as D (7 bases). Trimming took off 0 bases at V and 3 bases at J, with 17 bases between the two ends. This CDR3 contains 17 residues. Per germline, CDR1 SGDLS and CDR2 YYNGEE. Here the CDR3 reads CASSVVGGAPFTDTQYF. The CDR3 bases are TGTGCCAGCAGCGTAGTGGGGGGGGCTCCGTTTACAGATACGCAGTATTTT.

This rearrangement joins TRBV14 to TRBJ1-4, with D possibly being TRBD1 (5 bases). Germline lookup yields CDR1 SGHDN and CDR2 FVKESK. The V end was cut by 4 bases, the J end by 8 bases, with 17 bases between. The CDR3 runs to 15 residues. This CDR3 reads CASSRVTGPREKLFF. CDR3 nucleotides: TGTGCCAGCAGCCGAGTGACGGGGCCTCGAGAAAAACTGTTTTTT.

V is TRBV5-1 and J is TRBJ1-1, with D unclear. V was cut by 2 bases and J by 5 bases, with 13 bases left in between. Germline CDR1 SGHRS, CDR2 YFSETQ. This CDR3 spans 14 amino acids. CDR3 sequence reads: CASSFKGPGTEAFF. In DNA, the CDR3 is TGCGCCAGCAGCTTTAAGGGTCCGGGAACTGAAGCTTTCTTT.

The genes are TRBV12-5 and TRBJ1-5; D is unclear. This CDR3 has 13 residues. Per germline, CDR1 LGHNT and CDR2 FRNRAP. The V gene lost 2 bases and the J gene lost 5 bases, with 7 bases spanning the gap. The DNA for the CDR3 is TGTGCTAGTGGTTTGTTTGGGTATCAGCCCCAGCATTTT. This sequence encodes CASGLFGYQPQHF.

This chain's CDR3 is CASSPTRGAATNEKLFF. The CDR3 nucleotides are TGTGCCAGCAGTCCGACCCGGGGTGCTGCAACTAATGAAAAACTGTTTTTT. The rearrangement joins TRBV27 to TRBJ1-4; D is undetermined. The V gene lost 5 bases and the J gene lost 0 bases, with 16 bases spanning the gap. CDR1 MNHEY and CDR2 SMNVEV come from the germline V gene (reference sequence). The CDR3 consists of 17 residues.

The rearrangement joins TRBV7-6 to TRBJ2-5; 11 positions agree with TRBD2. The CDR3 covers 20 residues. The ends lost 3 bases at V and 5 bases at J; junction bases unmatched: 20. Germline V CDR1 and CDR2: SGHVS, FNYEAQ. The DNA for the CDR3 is TGTGCCAGCAGCTTTCGCCCCGCCCGGGCTAGCGGGGGGCCTGGGGAGACCCAGTACTTC. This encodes CASSFRPARASGGPGETQYF.

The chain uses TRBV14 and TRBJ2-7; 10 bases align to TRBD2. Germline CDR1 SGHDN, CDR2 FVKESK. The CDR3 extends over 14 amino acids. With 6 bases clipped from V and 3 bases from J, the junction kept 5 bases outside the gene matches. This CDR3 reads CASSLAGGRYEQYF. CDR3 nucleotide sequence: TGTGCCAGCAGTTTAGCGGGAGGACGCTACGAGCAGTACTTC.

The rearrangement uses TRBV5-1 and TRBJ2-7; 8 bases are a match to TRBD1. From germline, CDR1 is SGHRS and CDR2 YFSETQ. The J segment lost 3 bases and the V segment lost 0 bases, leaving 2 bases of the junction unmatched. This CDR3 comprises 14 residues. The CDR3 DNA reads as TGCGCCAGCAGCTTGGGGACAGGGTACTACGAGCAGTACTTC. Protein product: CASSLGTGYYEQYF. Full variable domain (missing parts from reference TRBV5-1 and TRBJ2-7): KAGVTQTPRYLIKTRGQQVTLSCSPISGHRSVSWYQQTPGQGLQFLFEYFSETQRNKGNFPGRFSGRQFSNSRSEMNVSTLELGDSALYLCASSLGTGYYEQYFGPGTRLTVT.

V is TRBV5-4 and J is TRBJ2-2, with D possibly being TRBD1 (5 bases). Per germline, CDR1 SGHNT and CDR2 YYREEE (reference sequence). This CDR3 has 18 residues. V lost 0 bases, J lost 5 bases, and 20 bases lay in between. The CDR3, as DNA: TGTGCCAGCAGCTTGGGTGGGGCCAAGGGGTCCCGGACCGGGGAGCTGTTTTTT. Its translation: CASSLGGAKGSRTGELFF.

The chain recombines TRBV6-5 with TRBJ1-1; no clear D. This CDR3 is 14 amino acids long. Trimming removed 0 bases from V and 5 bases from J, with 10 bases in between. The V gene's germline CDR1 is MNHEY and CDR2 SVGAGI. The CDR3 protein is CASSYSVSATEAFF. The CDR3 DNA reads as TGTGCCAGCAGTTACTCGGTCAGCGCTACTGAAGCTTTCTTT.

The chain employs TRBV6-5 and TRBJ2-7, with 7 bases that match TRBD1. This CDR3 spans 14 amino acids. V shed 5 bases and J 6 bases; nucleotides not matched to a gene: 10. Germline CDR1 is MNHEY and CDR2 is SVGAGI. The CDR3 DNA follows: TGTGCCAGCAGTCGCGGACAAGGGGGCCCCGAGCAGTACTTC. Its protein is CASSRGQGGPEQYF.

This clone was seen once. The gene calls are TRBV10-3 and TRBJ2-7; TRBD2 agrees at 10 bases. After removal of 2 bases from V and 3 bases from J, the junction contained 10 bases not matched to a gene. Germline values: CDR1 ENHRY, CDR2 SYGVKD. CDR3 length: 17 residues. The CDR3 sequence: CAISETGRLAGSYEQYF. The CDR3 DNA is TGTGCCATCAGTGAGACGGGGAGACTAGCGGGTAGCTACGAGCAGTACTTC.

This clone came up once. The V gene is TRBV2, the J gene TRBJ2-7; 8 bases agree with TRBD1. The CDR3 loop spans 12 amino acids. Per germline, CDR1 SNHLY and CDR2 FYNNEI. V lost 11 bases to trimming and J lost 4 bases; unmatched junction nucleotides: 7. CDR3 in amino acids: CAGAQGAYEQYF. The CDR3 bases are TGTGCCGGAGCCCAGGGGGCTTACGAGCAGTACTTC.

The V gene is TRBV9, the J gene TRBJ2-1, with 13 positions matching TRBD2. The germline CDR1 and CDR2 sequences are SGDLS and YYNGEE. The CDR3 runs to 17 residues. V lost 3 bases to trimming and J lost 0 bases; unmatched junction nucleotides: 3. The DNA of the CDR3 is TGTGCCAGCAGCGGACGGACTAGCGGGAGCTCCTACAATGAGCAGTTCTTC. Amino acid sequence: CASSGRTSGSSYNEQFF.

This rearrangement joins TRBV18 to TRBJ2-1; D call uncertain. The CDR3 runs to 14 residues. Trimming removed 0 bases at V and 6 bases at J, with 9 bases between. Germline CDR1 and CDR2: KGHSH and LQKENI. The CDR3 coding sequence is TGTGCCAGCTCACCACCCCCGGGTGCCAATGAGCAGTTCTTC. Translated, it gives CASSPPPGANEQFF.

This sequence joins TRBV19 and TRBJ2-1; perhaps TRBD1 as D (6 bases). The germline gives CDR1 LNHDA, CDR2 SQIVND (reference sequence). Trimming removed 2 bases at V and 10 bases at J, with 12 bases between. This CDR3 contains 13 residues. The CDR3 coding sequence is TGTGCCAGTAGTATAACCAGGGGACCCGAGCAGTTCTTC. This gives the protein CASSITRGPEQFF.

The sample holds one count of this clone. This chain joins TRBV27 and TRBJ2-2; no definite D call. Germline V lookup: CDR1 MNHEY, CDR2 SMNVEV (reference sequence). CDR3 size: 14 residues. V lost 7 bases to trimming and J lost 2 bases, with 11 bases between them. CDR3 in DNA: TGTGCCAGCACCCCGGGCTCAAACACCGGGGAGCTGTTTTTT. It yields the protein CASTPGSNTGELFF.

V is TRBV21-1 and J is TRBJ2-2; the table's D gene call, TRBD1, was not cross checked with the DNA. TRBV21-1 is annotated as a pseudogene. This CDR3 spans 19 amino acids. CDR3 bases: TGTGCCAGACACTACACCGCGGACAGAGGACTGTTCGGGCCCGGGGAGCTGTTTTTT. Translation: CARHYTADRGLFGPGELFF.

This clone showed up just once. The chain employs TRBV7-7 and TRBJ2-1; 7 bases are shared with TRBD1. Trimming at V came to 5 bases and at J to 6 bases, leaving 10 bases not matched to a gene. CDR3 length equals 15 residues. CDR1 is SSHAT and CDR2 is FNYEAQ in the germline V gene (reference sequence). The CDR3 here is CASSPSAQGVNEQFF. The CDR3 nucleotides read TGTGCCAGCAGCCCATCCGCCCAGGGGGTCAATGAGCAGTTCTTC.

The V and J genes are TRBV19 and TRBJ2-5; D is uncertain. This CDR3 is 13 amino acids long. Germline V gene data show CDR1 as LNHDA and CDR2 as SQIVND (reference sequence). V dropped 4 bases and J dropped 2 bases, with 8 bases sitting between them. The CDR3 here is CASSTTIQETQYF. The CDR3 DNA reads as TGTGCCAGTAGTACAACCATACAAGAGACCCAGTACTTC. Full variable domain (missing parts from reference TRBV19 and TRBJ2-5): DGGITQSPKYLFRKEGQNVTLSCEQNLNHDAMYWYRQDPGQGLRLIYYSQIVNDFQKGDIAEGYSVSREKKESFPLTVTSAQKNPTAFYLCASSTTIQETQYFGPGTRLLVL.

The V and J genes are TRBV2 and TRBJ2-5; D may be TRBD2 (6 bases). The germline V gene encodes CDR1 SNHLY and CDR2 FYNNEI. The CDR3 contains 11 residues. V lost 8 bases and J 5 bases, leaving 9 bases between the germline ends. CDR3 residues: CASCLAETQYF. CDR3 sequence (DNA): TGTGCCAGCTGTCTAGCGGAGACCCAGTACTTC.

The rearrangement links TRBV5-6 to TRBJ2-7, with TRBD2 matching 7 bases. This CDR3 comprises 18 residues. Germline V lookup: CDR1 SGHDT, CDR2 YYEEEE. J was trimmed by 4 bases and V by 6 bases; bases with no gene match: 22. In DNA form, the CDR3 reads TGTGCCAGCACACCTACCCCACCGGGCGGGAGAATAGGTTACGAGCAGTACTTC. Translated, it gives CASTPTPPGGRIGYEQYF.

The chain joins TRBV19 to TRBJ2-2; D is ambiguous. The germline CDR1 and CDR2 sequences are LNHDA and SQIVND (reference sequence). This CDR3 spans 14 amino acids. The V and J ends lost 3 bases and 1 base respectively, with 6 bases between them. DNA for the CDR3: TGTGCCAGTAGTATCTCCGTGAACACCGGGGAGCTGTTTTTT. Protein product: CASSISVNTGELFF.

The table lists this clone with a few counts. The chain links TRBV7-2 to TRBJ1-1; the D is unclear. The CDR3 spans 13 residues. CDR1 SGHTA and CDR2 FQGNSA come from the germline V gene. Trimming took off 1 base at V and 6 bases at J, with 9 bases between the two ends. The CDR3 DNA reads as TGTGCCAGCAGCTTAGGCCCCCTGGCTGAAGCTTTCTTT. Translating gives CASSLGPLAEAFF.

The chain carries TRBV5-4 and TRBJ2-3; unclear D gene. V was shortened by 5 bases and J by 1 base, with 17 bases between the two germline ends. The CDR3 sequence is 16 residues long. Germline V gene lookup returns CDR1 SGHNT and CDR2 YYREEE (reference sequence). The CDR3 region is CASSFRRNSGTDTQYF. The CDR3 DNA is TGTGCCAGCAGTTTTAGAAGAAACTCAGGCACAGATACGCAGTATTTT.

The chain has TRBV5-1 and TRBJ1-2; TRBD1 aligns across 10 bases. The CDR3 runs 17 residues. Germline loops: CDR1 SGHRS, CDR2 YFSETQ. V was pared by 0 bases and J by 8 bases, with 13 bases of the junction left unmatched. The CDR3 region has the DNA TGCGCCAGCAGCTTGGCTTCACCCGGGACAGGGGCCGGCGGCTACACCTTC. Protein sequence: CASSLASPGTGAGGYTF.